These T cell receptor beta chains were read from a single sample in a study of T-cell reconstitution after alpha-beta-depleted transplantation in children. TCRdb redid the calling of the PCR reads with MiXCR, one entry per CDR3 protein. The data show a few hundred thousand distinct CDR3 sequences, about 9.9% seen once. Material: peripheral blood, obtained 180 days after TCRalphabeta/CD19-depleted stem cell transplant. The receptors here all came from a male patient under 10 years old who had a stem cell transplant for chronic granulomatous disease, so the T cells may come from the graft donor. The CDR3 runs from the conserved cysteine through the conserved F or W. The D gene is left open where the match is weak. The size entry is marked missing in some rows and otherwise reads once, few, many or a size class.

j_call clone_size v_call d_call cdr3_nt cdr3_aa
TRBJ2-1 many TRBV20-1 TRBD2 TGCAGTGCTCCGCTAGCGGGGGGGCCCGACAATGAGCAGTTCTTC CSAPLAGGPDNEQFF
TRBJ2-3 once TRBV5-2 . TGTGCCATGGGCCTCGGGCTCGCGGGGGAGCCAAGCACAGATACGCAGTATTTT CAMGLGLAGEPSTDTQYF
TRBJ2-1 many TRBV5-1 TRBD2 TGCGCCAGCAGCCAAACTAGCGGTATCTACAATGAGCAGTTCTTC CASSQTSGIYNEQFF
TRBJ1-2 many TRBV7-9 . TGTGCCAGCAGCTTTTCAGGCGTGGAAGCGAATGGCTACACCTTC CASSFSGVEANGYTF
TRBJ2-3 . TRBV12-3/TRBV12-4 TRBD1 TGTGCCAGCTGCTCCGGGACAGGGGTTTCTAGCGGGTTTTTGGATACGCAGTATTTT CASCSGTGVSSGFLDTQYF
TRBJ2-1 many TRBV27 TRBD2 TGTGCCAGCAGTTTTAGCGGGAGTGAGCAGTTCTTC CASSFSGSEQFF
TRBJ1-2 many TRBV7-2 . TGTGCCAGCAGCTTAGAGGCCAACTATGGCTACACCTTC CASSLEANYGYTF
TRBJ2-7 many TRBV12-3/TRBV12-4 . TGTGCCAGCAGTATAGGGGATGAGCAGTACTTC CASSIGDEQYF
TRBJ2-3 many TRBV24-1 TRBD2 TGTGCCACCGATAGCGGGATCATAAAGTATTTT CATDSGIIKYF
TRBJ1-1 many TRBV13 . TGTGCCAGCAGCCCTCGACAGGCTTATGAAGCTTTCTTT CASSPRQAYEAFF
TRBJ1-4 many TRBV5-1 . TGCGCCAGCAAATCAGGGCATAATGAAAAATTGTTTTTT CASKSGHNEKLFF
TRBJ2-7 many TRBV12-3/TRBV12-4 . TGTGCCAGCAGCACCTCTTACGAGCAGTACTTC CASSTSYEQYF
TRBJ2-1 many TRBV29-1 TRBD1 TGCAGCGTTGAGGGACAGACAAGCAAGCAGTTCTTC CSVEGQTSKQFF
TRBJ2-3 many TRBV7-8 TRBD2 TGTGCCAGCAGCTTTGAACCGGGACTAGCTACCACAGATACGCAGTATTTT CASSFEPGLATTDTQYF
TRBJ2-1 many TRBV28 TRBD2 TGTGCCAGCAGTTCCCGGGGTAGCGGGAGGTCCTACAATGAGCAGTTCTTC CASSSRGSGRSYNEQFF
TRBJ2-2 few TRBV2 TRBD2 TGTGCCAGCAGCCGGACTAGCAGAATCTTCAACACCGGGGAGCTGTTTTTT CASSRTSRIFNTGELFF
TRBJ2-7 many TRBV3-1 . TGTGCCAGCAGCCAAGATGCGTCTTACGAGCAGTACTTC CASSQDASYEQYF
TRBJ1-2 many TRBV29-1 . TGCAGCGTTGGGCCAGTAAACTATGGCTACACCTTC CSVGPVNYGYTF